This T cell receptor (beta chain) was found in a study of beta chain features in type 1 diabetes. Of the isolated RNA, all was reverse transcribed, and so the sequenced material was expressed TCRB transcripts. Generated by immunoSEQ multiplex PCR, the TCRdb table keeps only in-frame clones and is missing some. The sample consists of hundreds of thousands of clones, 15% to 17% of them appearing once. Germline lookup yields CDR1 SNHLY and CDR2 FYNNEI. The CDR3 covers 15 residues. Deletions cut 6 bases from V and 7 bases from J, with 19 bases between. The rearrangement uses TRBV2 and TRBJ2-1, with a possible D match to TRBD2 (6 bases). This TCR was sampled from a man between 18 and 29 years old in good health. Sequenced input: naive CD4+ T cells from blood. The CDR3 DNA sequence: TGTGCCAGCAGCCAAACTAGCCAGTGGGGGAATGAGCAGTTCTTC. Translated, it gives CASSQTSQWGNEQFF.